Listed below are T cell receptor beta chains from one sample, sequenced in a study of cytomegalovirus exposure and HLA in healthy donors. Generated by immunoSEQ multiplex PCR, the TCRdb table keeps only in-frame clones and is missing some. Among approximately 170,000 clones listed, more than 65% were seen once. Input material: PBMCs. These receptors originate from a woman in her 30s in good health and CMV-seropositive. CDR3s include the opening cysteine and the closing phenylalanine or tryptophan. D genes are given only for firm matches. Part of the rows lack a size; the others show once, few, many or a class for expanded clones.

v_gene	d_gene	j_gene	abundance	CDR3nt	CDR3aa
TRBV19	-	TRBJ2-3	-	TGTGCCAGTAGTGCTCTGACAGGCGATAGAGGCACAAATACGCAGTATTTT	CASSALTGDRGTNTQYF
TRBV28	-	TRBJ2-7	-	TGTGCCAGCAGCCCTTGGCTGGGCGTCCCCACCGAGCAGTACTTC	CASSPWLGVPTEQYF
TRBV7-9	-	TRBJ2-5	-	TGTTCCAGCAGCTTACAGTCTACGGCTATCGGGGAGACCCAGTACTTC	CSSSLQSTAIGETQYF
TRBV9	-	TRBJ1-1	-	TGTGCCAGCAGTCCGGTTGGAGCTTTCTTT	CASSPVGAFF
TRBV5-1	TRBD2	TRBJ2-1	-	TGCGCCAGCAGCGGGACTAGCGGGAGTGCCTACAATGAGCAGTTCTTC	CASSGTSGSAYNEQFF
TRBV6-6	TRBD2	TRBJ2-7	-	TGTGCCAGCAGCTCTAGCGGGAGGGCCAACGAGCAGTACTTC	CASSSSGRANEQYF
TRBV28	TRBD2	TRBJ2-7	-	TGTGCCAGCAGTTTGGCAAGCGGGGGATCCTACGAGCAGTACTTC	CASSLASGGSYEQYF
TRBV5-1	TRBD2	TRBJ2-1	-	TGCGCCAGCAGCTTCAATACGAGGACTAGCGGGAGGGCCCTGAACAATGAGCAGTTCTTC	CASSFNTRTSGRALNNEQFF
TRBV2	-	TRBJ1-2	-	TGTGCCAGCAGCCCCGATATCAGCTATGGCTACACCTTC	CASSPDISYGYTF
TRBV6-5	TRBD2	TRBJ2-3	-	TGTGCCAGCAGTTACGTTAGCGGGAGTGTAGCAGATACGCAGTATTTT	CASSYVSGSVADTQYF
TRBV2	-	TRBJ2-3	-	TGTGCCAGCGGCGAATGGGGCGCTGGTACAGATACGCAGTATTTT	CASGEWGAGTDTQYF
TRBV28	TRBD2	TRBJ2-1	-	TGTGCCAGCAGTTTGCGGCCGACTAGCGGGACCCGGATGTTCTTC	CASSLRPTSGTRMFF
TRBV6-5	TRBD2	TRBJ2-1	-	TGTGCCAGCAGTTATGCGGGAGGAACCAATGAGCAGTTCTTC	CASSYAGGTNEQFF
TRBV7-2	TRBD2	TRBJ2-2	-	TGTGCCAGCAGCTTATCTAGCGGGTCGACCGGCGGGGAGCTGTTTTTT	CASSLSSGSTGGELFF
TRBV19	-	TRBJ1-1	few	TGTGCCAGTAGTGTAGGGGCTCAGGGGTGGAACACTGAAGCTTTCTTT	CASSVGAQGWNTEAFF
TRBV6-4	TRBD2	TRBJ2-1	-	TGTGCCAGCAGTTTTGGTAGCGGGAGGTCTTCCTACAATGAGCAGTTCTTC	CASSFGSGRSSYNEQFF
TRBV27	-	TRBJ2-5	-	TGTGCCAGCAGTTTTCGGGAGACCCAGTACTTC	CASSFRETQYF
TRBV14	TRBD2	TRBJ2-1	few	TGTGCCAGCAGCCCCCGAAAGCCGGGGGCCGGGACTAGCGGGAGGTTCCACAATGAGCAGTTCTTC	CASSPRKPGAGTSGRFHNEQFF
TRBV28	-	TRBJ2-1	-	TGTGCCAGCAGTTTACCCCCCTCCAGCCAGGACAAGTACTCCTACAATGAGCAGTTCTTC	CASSLPPSSQDKYSYNEQFF
TRBV15	TRBD1	TRBJ1-5	few	TGTGCCACCAGCGAGGGGACAGCGGGTCAGCCCCAGCATTTT	CATSEGTAGQPQHF
TRBV19	-	TRBJ1-2	-	TGTGCCAGTAGTTGGACCATGGGGAGTAACTATGGCTACACCTTC	CASSWTMGSNYGYTF
TRBV11-2	TRBD1	TRBJ2-7	-	TGTGCCAGCAGCTTCCATTACAGGGGGCGCAACGACGAGCAGTACTTC	CASSFHYRGRNDEQYF
TRBV5-5	-	TRBJ1-4	once	TGTGCCAGCAGCCTAGGACAGCAAAAACTGTTTTTT	CASSLGQQKLFF
TRBV15	TRBD1	TRBJ1-4	few	TGTGCCACCAGCACCCGGGACAGCGAAAAACTGTTTTTT	CATSTRDSEKLFF
TRBV6-6	TRBD2	TRBJ2-1	-	TGTGCCAGCAGTCCCGGGCGGACTAGCGGGAGGGAGGAGCAGTTCTTC	CASSPGRTSGREEQFF
TRBV11-2	-	TRBJ2-3	few	TGTGCCAGCAGCCACACAGATACGCAGTATTTT	CASSHTDTQYF
TRBV6-6	-	TRBJ1-3	few	TGTGCCAGCAGTTACCCGCCGGAGCGAATTGGAAACACCATATATTTT	CASSYPPERIGNTIYF
TRBV27	-	TRBJ2-7	-	TGTGCCAGCAGTTGGACTGACTCCTACGAGCAGTACTTC	CASSWTDSYEQYF
TRBV5-1	TRBD1	TRBJ2-1	-	TGCGCCAGCAGTCTTGGACAGGGACGCTACAATGAGCAGTTCTTC	CASSLGQGRYNEQFF
TRBV13	-	TRBJ2-7	-	TGTGCCAGCAGCCTACGTATAGAACGGCAGTACTTC	CASSLRIERQYF
TRBV10-2	-	TRBJ2-7	-	TGCGCCAGCAGTGACTCGGTGGCCTACGAGCAGTACTTC	CASSDSVAYEQYF
TRBV9	-	TRBJ2-1	-	TGTGCCAGCAGCTATACGGGACAAAGAACATCCTACAATGAGCAGTTCTTC	CASSYTGQRTSYNEQFF
TRBV6-1	-	TRBJ2-1	-	TGTGCCAGCTTGGAACAGGAGTCCTACAATGGGCAGTTCTTC	CASLEQESYNGQFF